The rows below give T cell receptor beta chains drawn from one sample of a study of shared clonotypes between healthy human individuals. Method: immunoSEQ multiplex PCR; TCRdb's copy keeps in-frame clones and lacks some. The repertoire has approximately 2.5 million clones, around 90% of them found once; the top ten carry over 0.12%. The sequenced sample consisted of naive CD4+ T cells sorted from blood. These receptors all come from a man between 18 and 35 years old in good health. The CDR3 runs from the conserved cysteine through the conserved F or W. D genes are given only for firm matches. Expanded clones are given a class, and other clones once, few, many or no size at all.

TRBJ2-1 - TRBV2 - CASSGGDRSYNEQFF TGTGCCAGCAGTGGGGGCGACAGGAGCTACAATGAGCAGTTCTTC
TRBJ2-7 TRBD2 TRBV5-4 - CASSSGGASLAYEQYF TGTGCCAGCAGCTCGGGGGGGGCTAGCTTAGCCTACGAGCAGTACTTC
TRBJ2-7 - TRBV10-3 - CAITHPGSYEQYF TGTGCCATCACCCACCCCGGCTCCTACGAGCAGTACTTC
TRBJ2-5 TRBD2 TRBV12-5 - CASGFGGGTVQETQYF TGTGCTAGTGGTTTTGGGGGGGGGACCGTTCAAGAGACCCAGTACTTC
TRBJ2-2 - TRBV18 - CASSPQGRGTGELFF TGTGCCAGCTCACCTCAAGGCAGGGGCACCGGGGAGCTGTTTTTT
TRBJ2-2 - TRBV7-2 - CASSSGTSTGELFF TGTGCCAGCAGCTCCGGGACATCTACCGGGGAGCTGTTTTTT
TRBJ1-2 - TRBV7-2 - CASSLYVTGSYGYTF TGTGCCAGCAGCTTATACGTAACAGGGTCCTATGGCTACACCTTC
TRBJ2-1 TRBD2 TRBV9 - CASSVGILAPHNEQFF TGTGCCAGCAGCGTAGGGATACTAGCGCCGCACAATGAGCAGTTCTTC
TRBJ2-3 - TRBV6-5 - CATTRTDTQYF TGTGCCACCACACGGACGGATACGCAGTATTTT
TRBJ2-2 TRBD1 TRBV19 - CASSMGDRGGDTGELFF TGTGCCAGTAGTATGGGGGACAGGGGTGGGGACACCGGGGAGCTGTTTTTT
TRBJ1-2 TRBD1 TRBV4-2 - CASSQDRDRGNYGYTF TGTGCCAGCAGCCAAGATCGGGACAGGGGTAACTATGGCTACACCTTC
TRBJ2-3 - TRBV5-1 - CASSPLRSGTGSTDTQYF TGCGCCAGCAGTCCCCTTCGTTCCGGGACTGGATCGACAGATACGCAGTATTTT
TRBJ2-5 - TRBV19 once CASSISPRNLETQYF TGTGCCAGTAGTATATCGCCTCGCAACCTGGAGACCCAGTACTTC
TRBJ1-3 - TRBV5-1 - CASSLDPGGSPSGNTIYF TGCGCCAGCAGCTTGGATCCCGGAGGGTCGCCCTCTGGAAACACCATATATTTT
TRBJ1-1 - TRBV30 - CAWSPGARGTEAFF TGTGCCTGGAGTCCGGGGGCGCGGGGGACTGAAGCTTTCTTT
TRBJ1-5 - TRBV5-6 - CASSLGAGSNQPQHF TGTGCCAGCAGCTTGGGGGCAGGGAGCAATCAGCCCCAGCATTTT
TRBJ2-2 TRBD1 TRBV6-1 once CASSEGTGSRTGELFF TGTGCCAGCAGTGAGGGGACAGGGTCAAGGACCGGGGAGCTGTTTTTT
TRBJ2-2 - TRBV5-4 - CASSLAGGGPTGELFF TGTGCCAGCAGCTTGGCAGGGGGAGGGCCAACCGGGGAGCTGTTTTTT
TRBJ1-1 - TRBV13 - CASSLMGLPNTEAFF TGTGCCAGCAGCCTGATGGGACTGCCGAACACTGAAGCTTTCTTT
TRBJ2-6 - TRBV2 - CASRQVTTGANVLTF TGTGCCAGCAGACAGGTGACAACTGGGGCCAACGTCCTGACTTTC